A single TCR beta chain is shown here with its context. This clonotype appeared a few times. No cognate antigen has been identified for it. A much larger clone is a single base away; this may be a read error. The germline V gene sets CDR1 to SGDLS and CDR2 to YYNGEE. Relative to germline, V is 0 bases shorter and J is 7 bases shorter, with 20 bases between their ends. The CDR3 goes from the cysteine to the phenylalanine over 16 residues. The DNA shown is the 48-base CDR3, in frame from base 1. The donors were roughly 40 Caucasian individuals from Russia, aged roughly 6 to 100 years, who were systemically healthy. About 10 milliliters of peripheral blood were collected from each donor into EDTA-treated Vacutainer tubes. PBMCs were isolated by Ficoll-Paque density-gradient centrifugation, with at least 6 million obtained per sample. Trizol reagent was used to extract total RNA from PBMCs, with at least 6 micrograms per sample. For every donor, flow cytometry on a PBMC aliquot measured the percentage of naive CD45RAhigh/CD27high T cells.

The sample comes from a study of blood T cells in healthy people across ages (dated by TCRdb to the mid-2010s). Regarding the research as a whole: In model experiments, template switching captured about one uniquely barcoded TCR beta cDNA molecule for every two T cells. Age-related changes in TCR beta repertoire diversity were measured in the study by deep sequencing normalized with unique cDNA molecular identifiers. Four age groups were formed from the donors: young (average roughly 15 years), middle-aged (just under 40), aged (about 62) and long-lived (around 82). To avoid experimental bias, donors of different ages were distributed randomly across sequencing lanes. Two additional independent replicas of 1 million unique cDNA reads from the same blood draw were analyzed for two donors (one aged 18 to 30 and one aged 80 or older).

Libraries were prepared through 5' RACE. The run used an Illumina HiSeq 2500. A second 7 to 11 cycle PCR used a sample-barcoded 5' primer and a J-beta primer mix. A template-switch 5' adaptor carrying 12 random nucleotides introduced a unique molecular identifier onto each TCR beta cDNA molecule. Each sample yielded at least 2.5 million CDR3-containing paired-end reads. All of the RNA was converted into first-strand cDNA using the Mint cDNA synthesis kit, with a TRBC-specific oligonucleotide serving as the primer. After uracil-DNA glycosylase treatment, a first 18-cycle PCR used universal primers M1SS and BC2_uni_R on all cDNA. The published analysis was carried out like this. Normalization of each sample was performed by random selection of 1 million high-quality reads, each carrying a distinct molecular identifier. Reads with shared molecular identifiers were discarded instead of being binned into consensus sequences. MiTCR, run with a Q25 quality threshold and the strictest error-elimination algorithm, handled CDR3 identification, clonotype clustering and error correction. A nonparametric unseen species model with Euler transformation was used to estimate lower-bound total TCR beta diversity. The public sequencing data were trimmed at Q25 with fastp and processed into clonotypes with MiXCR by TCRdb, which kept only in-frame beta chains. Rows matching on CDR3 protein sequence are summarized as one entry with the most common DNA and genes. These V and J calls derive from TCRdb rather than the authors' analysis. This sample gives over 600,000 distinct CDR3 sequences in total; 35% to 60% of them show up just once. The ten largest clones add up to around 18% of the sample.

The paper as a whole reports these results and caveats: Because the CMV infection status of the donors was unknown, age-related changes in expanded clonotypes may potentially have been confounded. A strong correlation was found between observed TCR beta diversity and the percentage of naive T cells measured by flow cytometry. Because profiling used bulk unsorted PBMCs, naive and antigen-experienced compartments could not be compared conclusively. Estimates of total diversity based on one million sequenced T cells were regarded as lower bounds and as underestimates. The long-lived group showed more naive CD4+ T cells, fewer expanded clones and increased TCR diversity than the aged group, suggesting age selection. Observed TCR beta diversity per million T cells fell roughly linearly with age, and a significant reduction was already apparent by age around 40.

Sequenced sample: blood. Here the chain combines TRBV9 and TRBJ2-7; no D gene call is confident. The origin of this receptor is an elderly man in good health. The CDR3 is CASSVGPAAPYNEQYF. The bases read TGTGCCAGCAGCGTAGGTCCGGCGGCTCCCTACAATGAGCAGTACTTC. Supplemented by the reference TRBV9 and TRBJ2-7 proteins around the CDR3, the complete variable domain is DSGVTQTPKHLITATGQRVTLRCSPRSGDLSVYWYQQSLDQGLQFLIQYYNGEERAKGNILERFSAQQFPDLHSELNLSSLELGDSALYFCASSVGPAAPYNEQYFGPGTRLTVT.